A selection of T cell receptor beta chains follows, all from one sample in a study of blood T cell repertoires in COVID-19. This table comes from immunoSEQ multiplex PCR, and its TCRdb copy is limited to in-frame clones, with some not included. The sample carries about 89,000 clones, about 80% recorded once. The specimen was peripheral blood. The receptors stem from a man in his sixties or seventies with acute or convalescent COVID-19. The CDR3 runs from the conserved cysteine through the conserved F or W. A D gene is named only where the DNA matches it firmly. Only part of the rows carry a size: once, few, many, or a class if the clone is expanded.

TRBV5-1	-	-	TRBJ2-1	CASRKPGHPNNEQFF	TGCGCCAGCAGAAAGCCGGGACACCCTAACAATGAGCAGTTCTTC
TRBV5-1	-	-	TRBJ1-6	CASSKPGINSPLHF	TGCGCCAGCAGCAAACCCGGGATAAATTCACCCCTCCACTTT
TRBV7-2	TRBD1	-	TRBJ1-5	CASSWDRASNQPQHF	TGTGCCAGCAGCTGGGACAGGGCCAGCAATCAGCCCCAGCATTTT
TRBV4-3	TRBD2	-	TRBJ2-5	CASSQDPASGTQETQYF	TGCGCCAGCAGCCAAGATCCGGCTAGCGGGACCCAAGAGACCCAGTACTTC
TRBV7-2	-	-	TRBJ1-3	CASSLAVPAGNTIYF	TGTGCCAGCAGCTTAGCAGTTCCAGCTGGAAACACCATATATTTT
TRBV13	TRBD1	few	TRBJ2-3	CASSWGDRGHTDTQYF	TGTGCCAGCAGCTGGGGGGACAGGGGGCACACAGATACGCAGTATTTT
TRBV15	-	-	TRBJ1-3	CATSRETSLGNTIYF	TGTGCCACCAGCAGAGAAACAAGTCTCGGAAACACCATATATTTT
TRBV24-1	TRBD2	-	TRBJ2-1	CATSDPHTSGRAGYNEQFF	TGTGCCACCAGTGATCCACATACTAGCGGGAGGGCCGGGTACAATGAGCAGTTCTTC
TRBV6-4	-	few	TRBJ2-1	CASTVDFGSNEQFF	TGTGCCAGCACAGTAGATTTCGGGTCCAATGAGCAGTTCTTC
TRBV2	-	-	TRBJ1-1	CASRREISRTEAFF	TGTGCCAGCAGAAGGGAGATTTCAAGGACTGAAGCTTTCTTT
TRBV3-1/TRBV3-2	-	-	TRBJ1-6	CASSLIRGNSPLHF	TGTGCCAGCAGCCTCATAAGGGGCAATTCACCCCTCCACTTT
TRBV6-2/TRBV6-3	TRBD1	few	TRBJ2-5	CASSGDSQETQYF	TGTGCCAGCAGCGGGGACAGCCAAGAGACCCAGTACTTC